A single sample gave rise to the 12 T cell receptor beta chains below, sequenced in a study of blood T cell repertoires in COVID-19. Sequencing used immunoSEQ multiplex PCR; TCRdb keeps in-frame clones, though not all of them. Of 150,000 to 200,000 clones listed, around 81% are singletons. Specimen: peripheral blood. The receptors were gathered from a man between 65 and 85 years old who had recovered from COVID-19.

V is TRBV6-5 and J is TRBJ2-1; tentatively, D is TRBD1 (6 bases). The CDR3 consists of 15 residues. V was trimmed by 4 bases and J by 6 bases, leaving 16 bases between them. CDR1 MNHEY and CDR2 SVGAGI come from the germline V gene. The CDR3 region has the DNA TGTGCCAGCAGTTGGGACAACGGTGGGGTCAATGAGCAGTTCTTC. It specifies CASSWDNGGVNEQFF.

This clone appeared a single time. This chain joins TRBV6-6 and TRBJ2-1, with a possible D match to TRBD1 (5 bases). Germline V CDR1 and CDR2: MNHNY, SVGAGI (reference sequence). The CDR3 has 14 residues. Trimming pared 6 bases from V and 0 bases from J, leaving 9 bases between. Written as DNA, the CDR3 is TGTGCCAGCAGCTACAGGAGCTCCTACAATGAGCAGTTCTTC. This codes for CASSYRSSYNEQFF.

This clone was seen only once. V usage is TRBV2 and J usage is TRBJ1-2, with 8 nucleotides matching TRBD1. Germline trimming cut 8 bases from V and 5 bases from J; bases unmatched to any gene: 10. Germline CDR1 is SNHLY and CDR2 is FYNNEI. The CDR3 has 14 residues. The CDR3 DNA reads TGTGCCAGCGAACAGGGGGTGGTTCTGTATGGCTACACCTTC. Its protein product is CASEQGVVLYGYTF.

The chain recombines TRBV6-6 with TRBJ2-7; 7 bases line up with TRBD1. The CDR3 has 15 amino acids. The junction had 11 bases not matched to a gene; V was cut back by 6 bases and J by 3 bases. Germline V gene sequence: CDR1 MNHNY, CDR2 SVGAGI (reference sequence). The CDR3 nucleotides read TGTGCCAGCAGCACACGTCAGGGGGAAGTCTACGAGCAGTACTTC. Residues: CASSTRQGEVYEQYF.

The chain combines TRBV10-3 with TRBJ2-3; D possibly corresponds to TRBD1 (6 bases). The CDR3 is 14 residues long. Per the germline V gene, CDR1 is ENHRY and CDR2 is SYGVKD. Trimming removed 2 bases from V and 3 bases from J, with 9 bases in between. For the CDR3, the DNA is TGTGCCATCAGTGAGGGGACAAAGACAGATACGCAGTATTTT. Residues: CAISEGTKTDTQYF.

This chain connects TRBV5-1 to TRBJ2-7; D possibly corresponds to TRBD1 (6 bases). The CDR3 is 14 residues long. Germline CDR1 and CDR2: SGHRS and YFSETQ. V lost 3 bases, J lost 7 bases, and 17 bases lay in between. In DNA form, the CDR3 reads TGCGCCAGCAGCTCCCAGGGGCCGTCTGGGGAGCAGTACTTC. This gives the protein CASSSQGPSGEQYF. The full variable domain, rest sourced from reference TRBV5-1 and TRBJ2-7, is KAGVTQTPRYLIKTRGQQVTLSCSPISGHRSVSWYQQTPGQGLQFLFEYFSETQRNKGNFPGRFSGRQFSNSRSEMNVSTLELGDSALYLCASSSQGPSGEQYFGPGTRLTVT.

This chain links TRBV27 with TRBJ1-1; D is unclear. Per germline, CDR1 MNHEY and CDR2 SMNVEV (reference sequence). This CDR3 is built from 16 residues. V gave up 3 bases and J gave up 2 bases, with 16 bases separating them. The CDR3 protein is CASSFQPGRGNTEAFF. DNA for the CDR3: TGTGCCAGCAGTTTTCAGCCCGGTCGGGGTAACACTGAAGCTTTCTTT.

Details on this clone: The same CDR3 can be traced to other DNA sequences in this sample. The chain joins TRBV5-1 to TRBJ1-1; D might be TRBD1 (5 bases). CDR3 length: 13 residues. Germline V gene lookup returns CDR1 SGHRS and CDR2 YFSETQ. Trimming took off 2 bases at V and 3 bases at J, with 8 bases between the two ends. The CDR3 loop reads CASSFKGDTEAFF. The CDR3 DNA reads TGCGCCAGCAGCTTTAAAGGGGACACTGAAGCTTTCTTT.

This clone is a singleton in its sample. The chain employs TRBV28 and TRBJ2-1, with 8 positions matching TRBD1. CDR1 MDHEN and CDR2 SYDVKM come from the germline V gene. This CDR3 contains 14 residues. V shed 5 bases, J shed 6 bases, and the junction held 6 bases outside the gene matches. CDR3 DNA: TGTGCCAGCAGTACGGGACAGGAGCGCAATGAGCAGTTCTTC. Translated: CASSTGQERNEQFF. Using reference TRBV28 and TRBJ2-1 for the parts outside the CDR3, the full variable domain is DVKVTQSSRYLVKRTGEKVFLECVQDMDHENMFWYRQDPGLGLRLIYFSYDVKMKEKGDIPEGYSVSREKKERFSLILESASTNQTSMYLCASSTGQERNEQFFGPGTRLTVL.

This clone was detected only a few times. This chain connects TRBV7-2 to TRBJ1-2; TRBD1 aligns across 9 bases. The germline V gene has CDR1 SGHTA and CDR2 FQGNSA. CDR3 length: 14 residues. The ends lost 5 bases at V and 7 bases at J; junction bases unmatched: 8. DNA for the CDR3: TGTGCCAGCAGCCATCCGGGACAGGGCTCTGGCTACACCTTC. Residues: CASSHPGQGSGYTF. Variable domain in full (rest from reference TRBV7-2 and TRBJ1-2): GAGVSQSPSNKVTEKGKDVELRCDPISGHTALYWYRQSLGQGLEFLIYFQGNSAPDKSGLPSDRFSAERTGGSVSTLTIQRTQQEDSAVYLCASSHPGQGSGYTFGSGTRLTVV.

The rearrangement uses TRBV6-1 and TRBJ1-2, with D hard to call. This CDR3 region has 15 residues. The germline V gene encodes CDR1 MNHNS and CDR2 SASEGT. V lost 3 bases, J lost 3 bases, and 14 bases lay in between. The chain's CDR3 is CASSEFQNPHYGYTF. CDR3 nucleotides: TGTGCCAGCAGTGAGTTCCAGAATCCCCACTATGGCTACACCTTC.

The V call is TRBV28, the J call TRBJ1-1; 9 bases are shared with TRBD1. CDR3 length: 14 residues. V gave up 6 bases and J gave up 5 bases; unmatched junction bases: 7. CDR1 and CDR2 (germline): MDHEN, SYDVKM. The DNA of the CDR3 is TGTGCCAGCAGCGAGGGACAGGGACAAACTGAAGCTTTCTTT. This gives the protein CASSEGQGQTEAFF.